The TCR beta chain described here comes from a study of CXCR3-negative and CXCR3-positive naive CD8 T cells. On the study more broadly: Total TRB output reached 120 million to 150 million reads, about 1.5 +/- 0.3 million per library. Regarding the study as a whole: Memory cells showed distinct TRBV-TRBJ patterns, while the two naive subsets matched. TRB CDR3s were more hydrophobic in CXCR3-positive than in CXCR3-negative naive cells.

Researchers sorted a few hundred thousand cells of each CD8+ T cell subset in triplicate. A CD45RO-CCR7+CD27+CD95- profile was what naive CD8+ T cells displayed. Via 5' RACE with UMI labels, TRB cDNA libraries were prepared. With the 5' RACE reads reprocessed, TCRdb shows one record per CDR3 protein and no DNA. In all, the sample yields around 120,000 distinct CDR3 sequences. To note about this clonotype: Its antigen is undetermined.

Sequences were obtained from naive CXCR3+ CD8+ T cells from blood. The subset denotes: CD45RO-CCR7+CD27+CD95- naive CD8+ T cells expressing CXCR3 (TNR3+). This TCR came from a human donor in good health. Some clones in this sample may be carry-over from other donors' samples.

CDR3 loop: CASSYSGRSSYEQYF. This rearrangement joins TRBV6-5 to TRBJ2-7. Germline V lookup: CDR1 MNHEY, CDR2 SVGAGI. The CDR3 sequence is 15 residues long.